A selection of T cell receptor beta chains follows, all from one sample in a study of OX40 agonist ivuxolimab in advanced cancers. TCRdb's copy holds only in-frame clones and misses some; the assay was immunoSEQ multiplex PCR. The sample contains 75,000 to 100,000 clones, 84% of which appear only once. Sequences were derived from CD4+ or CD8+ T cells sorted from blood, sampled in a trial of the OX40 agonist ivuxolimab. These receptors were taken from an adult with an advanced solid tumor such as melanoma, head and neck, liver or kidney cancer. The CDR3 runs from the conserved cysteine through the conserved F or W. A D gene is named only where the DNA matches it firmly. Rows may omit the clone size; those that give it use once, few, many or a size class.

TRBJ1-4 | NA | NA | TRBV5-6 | TGTGCCAGCAGCAGTACACGGGAAACTAATGAAAAACTGTTTTTT | CASSSTRETNEKLFF
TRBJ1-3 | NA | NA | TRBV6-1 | TGTGCCAGCAGTTCACTAACAGGGACGGAGAACACCATATATTTT | CASSSLTGTENTIYF
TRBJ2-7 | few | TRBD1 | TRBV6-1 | TGTGCCAGCAGTCCCGGGACAGCCAAAACGTACTTC | CASSPGTAKTYF
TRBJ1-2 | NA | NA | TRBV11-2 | TGTGCCAGCAGCGTATGGGGGTCGGGCCATTACACCTTC | CASSVWGSGHYTF
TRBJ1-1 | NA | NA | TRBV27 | TGTGCCAGCAGTCCCCCTGAAGCAGGCGCTGAAGCTTTCTTT | CASSPPEAGAEAFF
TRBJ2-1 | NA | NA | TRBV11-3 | TGTGCCAGCAGCTTAGGGGGACCCGGCTCCTACAATGAGCAGTTCTTC | CASSLGGPGSYNEQFF
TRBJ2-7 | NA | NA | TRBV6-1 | TGTGCCAGCAGTGAGCAGCGAAGATCCTACGAGCAGTACTTC | CASSEQRRSYEQYF
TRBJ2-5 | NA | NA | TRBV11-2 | TGTGCCAGCAGCTTAAGTGTCAGCCAAGAGACCCAGTACTTC | CASSLSVSQETQYF
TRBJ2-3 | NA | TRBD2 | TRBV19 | TGTGCCAGTAGATCTCTAGCGGTTGGAGGGCCCACAGATACGCAGTATTTT | CASRSLAVGGPTDTQYF
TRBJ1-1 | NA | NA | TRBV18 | TGTGCCAGCTCACAAGGTGGGATTCGGAGCACTGAAGCTTTCTTT | CASSQGGIRSTEAFF
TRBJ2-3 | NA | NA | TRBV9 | TGTGCCAGCAGCACCGTGGGGTGGGGGGACAGCACAGATACGCAGTATTTT | CASSTVGWGDSTDTQYF